This TCR beta chain is drawn from a study of molecular identifiers for immune sequencing clone quantification. Previously published methods and listed TCR primers were used for the bulk TCR libraries. TCRdb reprocessed the PCR reads via MiXCR and lists one record per CDR3 protein. The table has some 650,000 distinct CDR3 sequences, approximately 20% seen once. Libraries for naive CD8 T cells, which were made from roughly 21,000 to 960,000 sorted cells, drew on 10%, 30% or 50% of the RNA. CDR3 length: 12 residues. With V trimmed by 0 bases and J by 7 bases, 1 base remained unmatched. In germline, CDR1 is GTSNPN, CDR2 SVGIG (reference sequence).

The clonotype was recovered from a human donor in good health. Some libraries in this study had Jurkat cell RNA spiked in. V gene TRBV30 combines with J gene TRBJ1-2; TRBD1 matches 8 bases. The sequencing sample was made of naive CD8+ T cells from blood, with Jurkat cell RNA spiked in. The subset denotes: FACS-sorted CD8+CD4-CCR7+CD45RA+ naive T cells. CDR3 in DNA: TGTGCCTGGAGTGTCGGACAGGGTGGCTACACCTTC. Translated: CAWSVGQGGYTF.